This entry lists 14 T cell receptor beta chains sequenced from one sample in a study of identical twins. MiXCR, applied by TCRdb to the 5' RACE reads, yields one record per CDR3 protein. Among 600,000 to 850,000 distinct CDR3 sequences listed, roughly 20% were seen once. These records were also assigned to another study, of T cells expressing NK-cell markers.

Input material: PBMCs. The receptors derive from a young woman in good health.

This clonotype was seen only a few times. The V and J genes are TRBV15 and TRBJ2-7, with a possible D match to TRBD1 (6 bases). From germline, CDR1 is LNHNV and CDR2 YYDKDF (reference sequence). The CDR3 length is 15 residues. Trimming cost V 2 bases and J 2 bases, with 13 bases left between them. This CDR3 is CATSRNTGLTYEQYF. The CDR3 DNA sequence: TGTGCCACCAGCAGAAATACAGGGCTAACCTACGAGCAGTACTTC. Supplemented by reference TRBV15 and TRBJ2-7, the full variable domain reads DAMVIQNPRYQVTQFGKPVTLSCSQTLNHNVMYWYQQKSSQAPKLLFHYYDKDFNNEADTPDNFQSRRPNTSFCFLDIRSPGLGDTAMYLCATSRNTGLTYEQYFGPGTRLTVT.

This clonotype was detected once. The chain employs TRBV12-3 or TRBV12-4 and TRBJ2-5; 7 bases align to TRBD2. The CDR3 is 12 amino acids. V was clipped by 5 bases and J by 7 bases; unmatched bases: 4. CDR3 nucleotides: TGTGCCAGCAGTGGGGGGGTTTGGACCCAGTACTTC. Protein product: CASSGGVWTQYF.

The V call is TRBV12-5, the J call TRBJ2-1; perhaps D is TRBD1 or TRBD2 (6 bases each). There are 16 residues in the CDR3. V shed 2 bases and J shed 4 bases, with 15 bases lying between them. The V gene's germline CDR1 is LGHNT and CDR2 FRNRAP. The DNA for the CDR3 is TGTGCTAGTGGTTTGCCTGACGGGGGCCCTTACAATGAGCAGTTCTTC. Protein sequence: CASGLPDGGPYNEQFF.

Written as DNA, the CDR3 is TGTGCCAGCAGAGAGTGGGGCCTTACAGATACGCAGTATTTT. Encoded protein: CASREWGLTDTQYF. The V call is TRBV6-1, the J call TRBJ2-3; a weak D match, TRBD1 (5 bases). This CDR3 region has 14 residues. Germline loops: CDR1 MNHNS, CDR2 SASEGT. V was cut by 6 bases and J by 3 bases, with 13 bases left in between.

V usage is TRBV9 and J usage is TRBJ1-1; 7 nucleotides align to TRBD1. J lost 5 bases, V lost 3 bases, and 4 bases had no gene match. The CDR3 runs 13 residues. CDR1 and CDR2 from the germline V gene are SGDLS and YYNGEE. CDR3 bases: TGTGCCAGCAGCGCGAGGACAGGTACTGAAGCTTTCTTT. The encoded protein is CASSARTGTEAFF.

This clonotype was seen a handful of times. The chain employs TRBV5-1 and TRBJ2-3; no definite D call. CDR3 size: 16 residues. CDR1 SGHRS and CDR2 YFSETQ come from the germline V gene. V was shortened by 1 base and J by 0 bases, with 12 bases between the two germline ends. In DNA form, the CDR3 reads TGCGCCAGCAGCTTGTTACCCGTTCCTAGCACAGATACGCAGTATTTT. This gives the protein CASSLLPVPSTDTQYF.

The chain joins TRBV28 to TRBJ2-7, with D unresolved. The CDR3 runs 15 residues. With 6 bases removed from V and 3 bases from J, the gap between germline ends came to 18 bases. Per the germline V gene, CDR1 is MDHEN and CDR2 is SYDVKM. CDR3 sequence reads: CASSQLVTSNYEQYF. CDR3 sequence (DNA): TGTGCCAGCAGCCAATTAGTCACCTCAAACTACGAGCAGTACTTC.

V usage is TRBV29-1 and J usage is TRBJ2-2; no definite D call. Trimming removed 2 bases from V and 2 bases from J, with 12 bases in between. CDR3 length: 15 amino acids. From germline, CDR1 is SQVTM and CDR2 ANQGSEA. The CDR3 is CSVERRQINTGELFF. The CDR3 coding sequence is TGCAGCGTTGAAAGGCGGCAGATTAACACCGGGGAGCTGTTTTTT.

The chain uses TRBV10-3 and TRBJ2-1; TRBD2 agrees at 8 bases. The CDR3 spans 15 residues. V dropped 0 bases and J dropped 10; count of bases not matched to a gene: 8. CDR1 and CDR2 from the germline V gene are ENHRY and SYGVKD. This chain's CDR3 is CAISESSPPSGEQFF. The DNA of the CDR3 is TGTGCCATCAGTGAGTCGAGTCCACCTAGCGGGGAGCAGTTCTTC.

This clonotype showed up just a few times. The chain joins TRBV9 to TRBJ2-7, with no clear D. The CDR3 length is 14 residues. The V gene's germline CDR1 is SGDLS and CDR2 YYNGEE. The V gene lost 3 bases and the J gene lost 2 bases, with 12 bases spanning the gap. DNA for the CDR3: TGTGCCAGCAGCGGATCGTCTGACCCCTACGAGCAGTACTTC. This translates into CASSGSSDPYEQYF.

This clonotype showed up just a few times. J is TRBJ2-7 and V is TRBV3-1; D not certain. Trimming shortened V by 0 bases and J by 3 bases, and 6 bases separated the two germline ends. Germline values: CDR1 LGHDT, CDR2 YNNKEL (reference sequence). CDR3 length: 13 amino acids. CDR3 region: CASSQEGGYEQYF. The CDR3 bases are TGTGCCAGCAGCCAAGAAGGCGGCTACGAGCAGTACTTC.

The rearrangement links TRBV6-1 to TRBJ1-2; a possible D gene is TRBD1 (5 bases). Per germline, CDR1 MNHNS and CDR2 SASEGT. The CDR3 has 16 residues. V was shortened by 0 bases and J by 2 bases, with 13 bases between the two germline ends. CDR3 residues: CASSEAPTVPNYGYTF. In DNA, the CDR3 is TGTGCCAGCAGTGAAGCTCCGACAGTACCAAACTATGGCTACACCTTC.

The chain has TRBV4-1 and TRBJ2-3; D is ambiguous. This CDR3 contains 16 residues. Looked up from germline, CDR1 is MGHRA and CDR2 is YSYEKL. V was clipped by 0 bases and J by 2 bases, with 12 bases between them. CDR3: CASSQDTRGYTDTQYF. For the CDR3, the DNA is TGCGCCAGCAGCCAAGATACGAGAGGCTACACAGATACGCAGTATTTT.

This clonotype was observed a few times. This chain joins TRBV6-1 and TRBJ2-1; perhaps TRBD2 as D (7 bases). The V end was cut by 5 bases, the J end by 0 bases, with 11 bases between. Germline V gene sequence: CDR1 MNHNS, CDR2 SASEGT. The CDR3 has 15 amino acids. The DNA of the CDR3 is TGTGCCAGCAGTCATGGGGGGGCCTCCTACAATGAGCAGTTCTTC. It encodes CASSHGGASYNEQFF.